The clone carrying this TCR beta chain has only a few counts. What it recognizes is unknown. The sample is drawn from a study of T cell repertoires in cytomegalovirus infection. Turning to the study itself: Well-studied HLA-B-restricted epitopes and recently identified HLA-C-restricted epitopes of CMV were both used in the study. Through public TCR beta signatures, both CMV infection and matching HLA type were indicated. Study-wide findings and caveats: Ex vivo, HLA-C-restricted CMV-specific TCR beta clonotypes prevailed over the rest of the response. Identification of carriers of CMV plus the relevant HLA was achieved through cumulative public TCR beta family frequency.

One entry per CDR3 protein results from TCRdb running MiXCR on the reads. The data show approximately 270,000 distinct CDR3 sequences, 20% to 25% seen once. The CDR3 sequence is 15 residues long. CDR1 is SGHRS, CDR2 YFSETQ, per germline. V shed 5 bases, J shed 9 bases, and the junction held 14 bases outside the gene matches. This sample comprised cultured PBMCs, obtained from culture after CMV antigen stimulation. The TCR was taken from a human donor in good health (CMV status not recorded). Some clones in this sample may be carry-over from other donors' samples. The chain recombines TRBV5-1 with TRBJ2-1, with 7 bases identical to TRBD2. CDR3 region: CASSWGGRGSAEQFF. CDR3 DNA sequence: TGCGCCAGCAGTTGGGGCGGGAGAGGCTCGGCTGAGCAGTTCTTC.